These 29 T cell receptor beta chains came from one sample sequenced in a study of cytomegalovirus exposure and HLA in healthy donors. Profiled with immunoSEQ multiplex PCR; TCRdb holds only in-frame clones, not every one. This table has 200,000 or so clones, around four fifths appearing once. Sequencing used PBMCs. The source is a man younger than 30 in good health and CMV-seropositive.

The chain recombines TRBV27 with TRBJ2-7, with 12 nucleotides matching TRBD2. The CDR3 covers 17 residues. The germline CDR1 and CDR2 sequences are MNHEY and SMNVEV (reference sequence). J lost 1 base, V lost 2 bases, and 6 bases had no gene match. CDR3 in DNA: TGTGCCAGCAGTTTAGGGGCTAGCGGGAGGGGATCCTACGAGCAGTACTTC. It is translated as CASSLGASGRGSYEQYF.

This clone was counted between two and nine times. This chain connects TRBV19 to TRBJ2-1; D remains unclear. The CDR3 consists of 14 residues. Per germline, CDR1 LNHDA and CDR2 SQIVND (reference sequence). Trimming cost V 3 bases and J 6 bases, with 12 bases left between them. Here the CDR3 DNA reads TGTGCCAGTAGTATGGAGAAGTTCTTCAATGAGCAGTTCTTC. Translating gives CASSMEKFFNEQFF. The whole variable domain, filled in from reference TRBV19 and TRBJ2-1, reads DGGITQSPKYLFRKEGQNVTLSCEQNLNHDAMYWYRQDPGQGLRLIYYSQIVNDFQKGDIAEGYSVSREKKESFPLTVTSAQKNPTAFYLCASSMEKFFNEQFFGPGTRLTVL.

This rearrangement joins TRBV28 to TRBJ2-7, with a tentative D call TRBD2 (5 bases). V lost 6 bases to trimming and J lost 2 bases, with 14 bases between them. The CDR3 has 14 residues. CDR1 MDHEN and CDR2 SYDVKM come from the germline V gene. The CDR3 DNA reads TGTGCCAGCAGGACTGAGCGGCCGACCTACGAGCAGTACTTC. Amino acids: CASRTERPTYEQYF. The whole variable domain, remainder taken from reference TRBV28 and TRBJ2-7, is DVKVTQSSRYLVKRTGEKVFLECVQDMDHENMFWYRQDPGLGLRLIYFSYDVKMKEKGDIPEGYSVSREKKERFSLILESASTNQTSMYLCASRTERPTYEQYFGPGTRLTVT.

This clone was seen just once. The chain links TRBV28 to TRBJ2-1; TRBD2 matches at 9 bases. The CDR3 has 16 amino acids. Germline loops: CDR1 MDHEN, CDR2 SYDVKM. J was trimmed by 2 bases and V by 6 bases; bases with no gene match: 8. The CDR3 loop reads CASRQAASGAYNEQFF. DNA of the CDR3: TGTGCCAGCAGGCAAGCCGCTAGCGGGGCCTACAATGAGCAGTTCTTC. Complete variable domain (other parts from reference TRBV28 and TRBJ2-1): DVKVTQSSRYLVKRTGEKVFLECVQDMDHENMFWYRQDPGLGLRLIYFSYDVKMKEKGDIPEGYSVSREKKERFSLILESASTNQTSMYLCASRQAASGAYNEQFFGPGTRLTVL.

CDR3 protein: CASSLRLKDEQFF. The CDR3 DNA reads TGTGCCAGCAGCCTCAGGCTTAAGGATGAGCAGTTCTTC. The gene calls are TRBV14 and TRBJ2-1; D remains ambiguous. CDR1 is SGHDN, CDR2 FVKESK, per germline. Trimming took off 4 bases at V and 8 bases at J, with 12 bases between the two ends. This CDR3 contains 13 residues.

The chain employs TRBV19 and TRBJ1-5; 7 bases align to TRBD1. V shed 6 bases and J 2 bases; nucleotides not matched to a gene: 10. The CDR3 runs to 16 residues. CDR1 LNHDA and CDR2 SQIVND come from the germline V gene (reference sequence). For the CDR3, the DNA is TGTGCCAGTAGCCCAAGACAGGGAATTGGCAATCAGCCCCAGCATTTT. It codes for CASSPRQGIGNQPQHF.

This chain uses TRBV2 with TRBJ2-3; D is uncertain. Looked up from germline, CDR1 is SNHLY and CDR2 is FYNNEI. Trimming took 5 bases from V and 2 from J, leaving 5 bases between them. The CDR3 loop spans 12 amino acids. The CDR3 DNA is TGTGCCAGCAGTCTAACCACAGATACGCAGTATTTT. As protein: CASSLTTDTQYF. Based on the CDR3 plus reference TRBV2 and TRBJ2-3, the full variable domain is EPEVTQTPSHQVTQMGQEVILRCVPISNHLYFYWYRQILGQKVEFLVSFYNNEISEKSEIFDDQFSVERPDGSNFTLKIRSTKLEDSAMYFCASSLTTDTQYFGPGTRLTVL.

This clone was counted once. The genes are TRBV27 and TRBJ2-4; tentative D call: TRBD1 (6 bases). The V and J ends lost 3 bases and 5 bases respectively, with 11 bases between them. Per the germline V gene, CDR1 is MNHEY and CDR2 is SMNVEV (reference sequence). The CDR3 contains 14 residues. The CDR3, as DNA: TGTGCCAGCAGTTTCACAGGGATCCAAAACATTCAGTACTTC. It translates to CASSFTGIQNIQYF.

Regarding this clone: Other nucleotide sequences in the sample specify the same CDR3. The genes are TRBV7-2 and TRBJ2-7; TRBD1 agrees at 8 bases. Germline-derived CDR1 and CDR2 are SGHTA and FQGNSA. V dropped 3 bases and J dropped 1; count of bases not matched to a gene: 2. CDR3 length: 14 amino acids. CDR3 DNA sequence: TGTGCCAGCAGCTTCGACAGGGGATCCTACGAGCAGTACTTC. Protein: CASSFDRGSYEQYF. Variable domain in full (rest from reference TRBV7-2 and TRBJ2-7): GAGVSQSPSNKVTEKGKDVELRCDPISGHTALYWYRQSLGQGLEFLIYFQGNSAPDKSGLPSDRFSAERTGGSVSTLTIQRTQQEDSAVYLCASSFDRGSYEQYFGPGTRLTVT.

The CDR3 DNA sequence: TGTGCCAGCAGAACACAGGGCCCCCAATACGAGCAGTACTTC. As protein: CASRTQGPQYEQYF. The rearrangement uses TRBV6-5 and TRBJ2-7, with a tentative D call TRBD1 (6 bases). The germline V gene has CDR1 MNHEY and CDR2 SVGAGI. Trimming pared 6 bases from V and 4 bases from J, leaving 16 bases between. The CDR3 length is 14 residues.

In the case of this clone: Other DNA variants within this sample encode the same CDR3. CDR3 in DNA: TGTGCCAGCAGCCCGTCAGGGGGCGGGGGCACTGAAGCTTTCTTT. This sequence encodes CASSPSGGGGTEAFF. The V gene is TRBV9, the J gene TRBJ1-1; TRBD1 agrees at 8 bases. This CDR3 contains 15 residues. CDR1 and CDR2 (germline): SGDLS, YYNGEE. V trimming: 4 bases; J trimming: 4 bases; junction bases outside the gene matches: 9.

The chain couples TRBV30 to TRBJ1-1, with D maybe TRBD1 (6 bases). The CDR3 totals 13 residues. Germline CDR1 reads GTSNPN; CDR2 reads SVGIG (reference sequence). Trimming removed 5 bases from V and 5 bases from J, with 15 bases in between. The CDR3 nucleotides read TGTGCCTGGCAAATACAGGGAGGGACTGAAGCTTTCTTT. The encoded protein is CAWQIQGGTEAFF.

In this sample, this clone is medium-sized. The CDR3 loop is CASSVGGRGADTQYF. CDR3 coding DNA: TGTGCCAGCAGCGTAGGCGGGAGGGGGGCAGATACGCAGTATTTT. The chain has TRBV9 and TRBJ2-3; 9 nucleotides agree with TRBD2. The CDR3 consists of 15 residues. Germline V gene sequence: CDR1 SGDLS, CDR2 YYNGEE. Losses at the gene ends were 0 bases for V and 4 bases for J; bases not matched to a gene: 3.

This clone was recorded once. CDR3 DNA sequence: TGCGCCAGCAGCCAAGATTATAGGGCGGGGGGCGTCTCCTACGAGCAGTACTTC. Protein product: CASSQDYRAGGVSYEQYF. The rearrangement uses TRBV4-3 and TRBJ2-7; 8 bases line up with TRBD2. The CDR3 is 18 amino acids. V was clipped by 0 bases and J by 0 bases; unmatched bases: 10. Looked up from germline, CDR1 is LGHNA and CDR2 is YSLEER.

This chain links TRBV4-1 with TRBJ2-1; D call uncertain. The V end lost 1 base, the J end lost 0 bases, and 13 bases lay between the germline ends. This CDR3 region has 17 residues. Germline CDR1 reads MGHRA; CDR2 reads YSYEKL. The CDR3 sequence is CASSQGLARSSYNEQFF. The CDR3 region has the DNA TGCGCCAGCAGCCAAGGTCTCGCGAGAAGCTCCTACAATGAGCAGTTCTTC.

The CDR3 region is CASSGFSWDTQYF. CDR3 in DNA: TGCGCCTCTAGCGGATTCAGTTGGGATACGCAGTATTTT. J is TRBJ2-3 and V is TRBV4-3, with 7 bases matching TRBD2. The CDR3 has 13 amino acids. The germline CDR1 and CDR2 sequences are LGHNA and YSLEER. J lost 6 bases, V lost 11 bases, and 11 bases had no gene match.

The CDR3 DNA sequence: TGTGCCAGCAGTTACTTCACAGGGGGCAAGGGCACTGAAGCTTTCTTT. Translation gives CASSYFTGGKGTEAFF. The gene calls are TRBV6-5 and TRBJ1-1; TRBD1 matches 9 bases. The CDR3 sequence is 16 residues long. Germline V gene sequence: CDR1 MNHEY, CDR2 SVGAGI. The V gene end was trimmed by 1 base and the J gene end by 4 bases; junction bases not matched to a gene: 7.

The chain has TRBV27 and TRBJ2-7; TRBD2 aligns across 15 bases. This CDR3 is 15 amino acids long. With V trimmed by 7 bases and J by 6 bases, 7 bases remained unmatched. Germline CDR1 is MNHEY and CDR2 is SMNVEV (reference sequence). This CDR3 is CASTGQGLAGGEQYF. CDR3 in DNA: TGTGCCAGCACCGGGCAGGGACTAGCGGGAGGCGAGCAGTACTTC.

This clone was counted once. The chain recombines TRBV4-3 with TRBJ2-7; 11 nucleotides match TRBD2. From germline, CDR1 is LGHNA and CDR2 YSLEER. This CDR3 spans 15 amino acids. V shed 1 base, J shed 4 bases, and the junction held 3 bases outside the gene matches. This chain's CDR3 is CASSQGGTSGYEQYF. The CDR3 DNA is TGCGCCAGCAGCCAAGGTGGGACTAGCGGATACGAGCAGTACTTC.

This rearrangement joins TRBV4-2 to TRBJ2-3, with D perhaps TRBD2 (6 bases). Germline assignment: CDR1 LGHNA and CDR2 YNFKEQ. Trimming removed 2 bases from V and 2 bases from J, with 14 bases in between. CDR3 size: 16 residues. Here the CDR3 reads CASSQSGGIPTDTQYF. CDR3 coding DNA: TGTGCCAGCAGCCAATCTGGCGGGATACCCACAGATACGCAGTATTTT.

The V call is TRBV9, the J call TRBJ2-2; the match to TRBD1 covers 12 bases. Germline V gene lookup returns CDR1 SGDLS and CDR2 YYNGEE. The CDR3 has 17 residues. With 3 bases clipped from V and 10 bases from J, the junction kept 13 bases outside the gene matches. This CDR3 is CASSDPTWGQGAEELFF. The CDR3 bases are TGTGCCAGCAGCGACCCGACCTGGGGACAGGGGGCGGAGGAGCTGTTTTTT.

This chain joins TRBV6-4 and TRBJ2-3; the D is unclear. Germline V gives CDR1 MRHNA, CDR2 SNTAGT. The CDR3 covers 15 residues. V lost 3 bases, J lost 3 bases, and 13 bases lay in between. DNA for the CDR3: TGTGCCAGCAGTGAATCCTTCCAGGTTACAGATACGCAGTATTTT. Its protein is CASSESFQVTDTQYF.

V is TRBV18 and J is TRBJ2-2, with 12 bases that match TRBD2. The junction had 6 bases not matched to a gene; V was cut back by 8 bases and J by 5 bases. CDR1 is KGHSH and CDR2 is LQKENI in the germline V gene. The length of the CDR3 is 15 residues. CDR3 sequence: CASKITSGRTGELFF. CDR3 bases: TGTGCCAGCAAGATAACTAGCGGGAGGACCGGGGAGCTGTTTTTT.

The chain is built from TRBV30 and TRBJ1-5; TRBD1 might be the D (5 bases). Germline CDR1 GTSNPN, CDR2 SVGIG (reference sequence). Trimming shortened V by 0 bases and J by 0 bases, and 12 bases separated the two germline ends. The CDR3 spans 16 residues. CDR3 DNA: TGTGCCTGGAGTGTTGGCATTGGGGCTAGCAATCAGCCCCAGCATTTT. It codes for CAWSVGIGASNQPQHF.

The sample holds a few counts of this clone. The chain carries TRBV27 and TRBJ2-7; D possibly corresponds to TRBD1 (5 bases). Trimming took 5 bases from V and 5 from J, leaving 22 bases between them. CDR1 is MNHEY and CDR2 is SMNVEV in the germline V gene (reference sequence). The CDR3 has 16 residues. CDR3 loop: CASSRPQGPVRDEQYF. The CDR3 DNA is TGTGCCAGCAGTCGACCCCAGGGCCCTGTTAGGGACGAGCAGTACTTC.

The gene calls are TRBV5-1 and TRBJ2-1; 13 nucleotides align to TRBD2. The CDR3 is made up of 15 amino acids. Germline V gene lookup returns CDR1 SGHRS and CDR2 YFSETQ. After removal of 4 bases from V and 5 bases from J, the junction contained 3 bases not matched to a gene. This chain's CDR3 is CASSRLAGGNNEQFF. The CDR3 DNA reads as TGCGCCAGCAGCCGACTAGCGGGAGGAAACAATGAGCAGTTCTTC. Together with reference TRBV5-1 and TRBJ2-1, the CDR3 gives the full variable domain: KAGVTQTPRYLIKTRGQQVTLSCSPISGHRSVSWYQQTPGQGLQFLFEYFSETQRNKGNFPGRFSGRQFSNSRSEMNVSTLELGDSALYLCASSRLAGGNNEQFFGPGTRLTVL.

This rearrangement joins TRBV7-8 to TRBJ1-2; D gene unclear. The germline gives CDR1 SGHVS, CDR2 FQNEAQ. Trimming stripped 1 base from V and 5 bases from J, with 14 bases between. CDR3 length: 15 amino acids. CDR3 coding DNA: TGTGCCAGCAGCTTAGGATCCGGGGTAACATATGGCTACACCTTC. As protein: CASSLGSGVTYGYTF.

Worth noting for this clone: A read error may account for a junction end that differs from germline. The rearrangement uses TRBV27 and TRBJ2-7, with TRBD1 as a possible D gene (6 bases). CDR3 length: 14 amino acids. Per germline, CDR1 MNHEY and CDR2 SMNVEV (reference sequence). The CDR3 DNA follows: TGTGCCAGCATCCAGACCAAAACAGGGAGACCAGTACAATTC. Encoded protein: CASIQTKTGRPVQF.

The chain combines TRBV19 with TRBJ1-5; a possible D gene is TRBD1 (5 bases). This CDR3 comprises 15 residues. Germline V lookup: CDR1 LNHDA, CDR2 SQIVND (reference sequence). Trimming removed 1 base from V and 5 bases from J, with 12 bases in between. This CDR3 is CASSIGGAGDQPQHF. CDR3 in DNA: TGTGCCAGTAGTATAGGGGGCGCGGGGGATCAGCCCCAGCATTTT.